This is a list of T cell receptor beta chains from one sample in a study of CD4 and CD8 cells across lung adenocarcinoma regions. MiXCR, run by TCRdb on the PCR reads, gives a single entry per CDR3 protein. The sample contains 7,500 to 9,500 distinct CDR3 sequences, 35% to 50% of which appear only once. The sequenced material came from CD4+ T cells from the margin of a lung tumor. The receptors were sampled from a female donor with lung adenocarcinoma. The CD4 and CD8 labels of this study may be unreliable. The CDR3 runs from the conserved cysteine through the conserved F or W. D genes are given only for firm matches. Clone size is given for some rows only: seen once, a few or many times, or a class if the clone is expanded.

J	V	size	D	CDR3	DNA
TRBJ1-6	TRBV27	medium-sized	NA	CASSLSVTLNSPLHF	TGTGCCAGCAGTTTATCGGTGACGCTTAATTCACCCCTCCACTTT
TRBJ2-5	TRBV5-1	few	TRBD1	CASSSGQYQETQYF	TGCGCCAGCAGCTCGGGACAGTACCAAGAGACCCAGTACTTC
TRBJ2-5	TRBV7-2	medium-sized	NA	CASSLGLRQETQYF	TGTGCCAGCAGCTTAGGGCTGAGGCAAGAGACCCAGTACTTC
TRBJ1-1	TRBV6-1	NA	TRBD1	CASRDRTRNTEAFF	TGTGCCAGCAGGGACAGGACCCGTAACACTGAAGCTTTCTTT
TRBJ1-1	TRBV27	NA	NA	CASRGGALKAFF	TGTGCCAGCAGGGGGGGGGCCTTGAAGGCTTTCTTT
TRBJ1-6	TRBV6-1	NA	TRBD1	CASRGDRAGSPLHF	TGTGCCAGCAGAGGGGACAGGGCGGGTTCACCCCTCCACTTT
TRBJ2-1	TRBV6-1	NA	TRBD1	CASSETGLNEQFF	TGTGCCAGCAGTGAGACAGGGCTCAATGAGCAGTTCTTC
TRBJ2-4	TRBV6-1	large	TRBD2	CASSDQPWLAGRENIQYF	TGTGCCAGCAGTGATCAACCATGGCTAGCGGGTAGGGAAAACATTCAGTACTTC
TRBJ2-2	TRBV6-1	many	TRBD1	CASSKGGSGTGELFF	TGTGCCAGCAGTAAAGGGGGCTCGGGCACCGGGGAGCTGTTTTTT
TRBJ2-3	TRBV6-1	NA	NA	CASSAVGTGAQYF	TGTGCCAGCTCTGCTGTGGGGACCGGGGCGCAGTATTTT
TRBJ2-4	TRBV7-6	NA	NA	CASLVGGDKDTQYF	TGTGCGAGCCTCGTCGGGGGTGACAAAGACACCCAGTACTTC
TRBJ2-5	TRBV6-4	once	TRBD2	CASSESGGEETQYF	TGTGCCAGCAGTGAAAGCGGGGGGGAAGAGACCCAGTACTTC
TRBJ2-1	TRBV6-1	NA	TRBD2	CASRILAGGIIF	TGTGCCAGCAGAATACTAGCGGGAGGGATAATCTTC
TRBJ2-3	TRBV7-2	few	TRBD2	CASSSQRGSYGTQYF	TGTGCCAGCAGCTCCCAGCGGGGATCTTACGGTACGCAGTATTTT
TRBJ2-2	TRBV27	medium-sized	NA	CASSLGRGVAGELFF	TGTGCCAGCAGTTTAGGCAGGGGGGTGGCCGGGGAGCTGTTTTTT
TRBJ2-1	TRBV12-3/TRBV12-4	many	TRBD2	CASSFRAGARNEQFF	TGTGCCAGCAGCTTCAGAGCGGGAGCTCGAAATGAGCAGTTCTTC
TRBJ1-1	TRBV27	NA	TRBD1	CASSQPQGAGGTEAFF	TGTGCCAGCAGTCAACCACAGGGGGCGGGAGGCACTGAAGCTTTCTTT
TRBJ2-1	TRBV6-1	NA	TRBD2	CASSEWLAGGPANNEQFF	TGTGCCAGCAGTGAATGGCTAGCGGGAGGGCCCGCAAACAATGAGCAGTTCTTC
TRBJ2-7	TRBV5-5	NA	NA	CASSPRLVTYEQYF	TGTGCCAGCAGCCCGAGACTGGTAACCTACGAGCAGTACTTC
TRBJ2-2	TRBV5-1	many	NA	CASSLEGLLAMGATGELFF	TGCGCCAGCAGCTTGGAGGGACTTCTCGCGATGGGTGCAACAGGGGAGCTGTTTTTT
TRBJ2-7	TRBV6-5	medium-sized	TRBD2	CASSWEGVGSYEQYF	TGTGCCAGCAGTTGGGAGGGAGTGGGGAGCTACGAGCAGTACTTC
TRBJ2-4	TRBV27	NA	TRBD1	CASSFTGTGAKDTQYF	TGTGCCAGCAGCTTTACGGGGACAGGAGCCAAAGACACTCAGTACTTC
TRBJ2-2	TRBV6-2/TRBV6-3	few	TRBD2	CASSYIPSGIQNTGELFF	TGTGCCAGCAGTTACATCCCTAGCGGGATCCAGAACACCGGGGAGCTGTTTTTT
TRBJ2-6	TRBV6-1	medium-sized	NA	CASSVSSGGANVLTF	TGTGCCAGCAGTGTCTCGTCAGGTGGGGCCAACGTCCTGACTTTC
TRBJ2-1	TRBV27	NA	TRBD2	CASSWTGLAGGYETNEQFF	TGTGCCAGCAGTTGGACGGGACTAGCGGGAGGGTATGAGACGAATGAGCAGTTCTTC
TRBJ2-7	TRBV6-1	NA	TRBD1	CASSEGQGSSYEQYF	TGTGCCAGCAGTGAGGGACAGGGAAGCTCCTACGAGCAGTACTTC
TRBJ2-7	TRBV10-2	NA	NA	CASSESTVTSWQYF	TGCGCCAGCAGTGAGTCGACTGTTACTAGCTGGCAGTACTTC
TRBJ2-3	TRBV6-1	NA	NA	CASSTGLWGKDTQYF	TGTGCCAGCAGTACGGGGCTATGGGGCAAAGATACGCAGTATTTT
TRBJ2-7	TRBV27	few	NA	CASRKDPVISYEQYF	TGTGCCAGCAGAAAGGACCCCGTAATCTCCTACGAGCAGTACTTC
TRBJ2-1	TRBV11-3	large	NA	CASSLEGSATYNEQFF	TGTGCCAGCAGCTTAGAGGGGTCCGCCACCTACAATGAGCAGTTCTTC
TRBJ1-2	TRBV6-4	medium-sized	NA	CASSDSYIARGSNYGYTF	TGTGCCAGCAGTGACTCGTATATAGCGAGGGGGTCTAACTATGGCTACACCTTC
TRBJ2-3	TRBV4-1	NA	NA	CASTRSGASGDTQYF	TGCGCCAGTACGCGTAGCGGCGCATCTGGAGATACGCAGTATTTT
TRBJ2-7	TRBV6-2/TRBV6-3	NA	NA	CASSYTRFEQYF	TGTGCCAGCAGTTACACTCGATTCGAGCAGTACTTC
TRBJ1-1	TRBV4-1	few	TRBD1	CASSQAYRGRTEAFF	TGCGCCAGCAGCCAAGCTTACAGGGGTAGGACTGAAGCTTTCTTT
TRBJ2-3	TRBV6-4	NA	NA	CAGRGGGGTDTQYF	TGTGCGGGGCGCGGGGGCGGTGGCACAGATACCCAGTACTTT
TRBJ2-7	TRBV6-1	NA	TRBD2	CASTKREGYEQYF	TGTGCCAGCACTAAGCGGGAGGGCTACGAGCAGTACTTC
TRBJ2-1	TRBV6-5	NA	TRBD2	CASSPEELAGGVDEQFF	TGTGCCAGCAGTCCTGAGGAACTAGCGGGGGGTGTTGATGAGCAGTTCTTC
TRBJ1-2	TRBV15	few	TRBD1	CATSNRDRVGYGYTF	TGTGCCACCAGCAACCGGGACAGGGTAGGGTATGGCTACACCTTC
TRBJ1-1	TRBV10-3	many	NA	CAISAGGSEAFF	TGTGCCATCAGTGCCGGAGGCAGTGAAGCTTTCTTT
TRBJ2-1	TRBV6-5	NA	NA	CASSYSYGIRGAYNEQFF	TGTGCCAGCAGTTACTCTTACGGGATTCGAGGGGCCTACAATGAGCAGTTCTTC
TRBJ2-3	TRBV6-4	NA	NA	CASSDSGRGAKDTQYF	TGTGCCAGCAGTGACTCGGGTCGGGGGGCCAAGGACACGCAGTATTTT
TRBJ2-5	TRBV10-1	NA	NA	CASISSSTKETQYF	TGCGCCAGCATATCGTCGAGCACAAAAGAGACCCAGTACTTC
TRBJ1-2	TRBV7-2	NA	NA	CASTTRQAANYGYTF	TGTGCCAGCACCACCCGACAGGCAGCTAACTATGGCTACACCTTC
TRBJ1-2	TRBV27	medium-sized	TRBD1	CASSPGVGGQGTYGYTF	TGTGCCAGCAGTCCCGGGGTAGGTGGACAGGGAACATATGGCTACACCTTC
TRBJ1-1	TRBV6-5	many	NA	CASSYSNGGGGTEAFF	TGTGCCAGCAGTTACTCCAATGGAGGGGGGGGCACTGAAGCTTTCTTT
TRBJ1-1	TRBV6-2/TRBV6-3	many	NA	CASSYSQGMNTEAFF	TGTGCCAGCAGTTACTCTCAGGGAATGAACACTGAAGCTTTCTTT
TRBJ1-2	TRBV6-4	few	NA	CASSAGYTF	TGTGCCAGCAGTGCGGGCTACACCTTC
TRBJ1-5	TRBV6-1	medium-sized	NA	CASSRSGAPNQPQHF	TGTGCCAGCAGCCGCTCTGGGGCACCGAATCAGCCCCAGCATTTT
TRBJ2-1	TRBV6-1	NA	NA	CASSEWGQGSYNEQFF	TGTGCCAGCAGTGAATGGGGACAAGGCTCCTACAATGAGCAGTTCTTC
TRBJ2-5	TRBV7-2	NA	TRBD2	CASSLFPRTSGIQETQYF	TGTGCCAGCAGCTTATTCCCTCGGACTAGCGGGATTCAAGAGACCCAGTACTTC
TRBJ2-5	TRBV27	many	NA	CASSMGRRQETQYF	TGTGCCAGCAGTATGGGACGGAGACAAGAGACCCAGTACTTC
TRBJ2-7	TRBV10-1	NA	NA	CASGIRVVTGPYEQYF	TGCGCCAGCGGCATCCGGGTCGTGACAGGCCCCTACGAGCAGTACTTC
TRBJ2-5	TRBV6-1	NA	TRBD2	CASSVSAGLAGGPPETQYF	TGTGCCAGCAGTGTTTCTGCGGGGCTAGCGGGCGGGCCCCCAGAGACCCAGTATTTC
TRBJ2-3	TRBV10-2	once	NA	CASRGGRYTDTQYF	TGTGCCAGCAGGGGGGGGAGGTACACAGATACGCAGTATTTC
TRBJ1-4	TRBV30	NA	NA	CAWSPEGGPNEKLFF	TGTGCCTGGAGCCCTGAGGGGGGCCCGAATGAAAAACTGTTTTTT
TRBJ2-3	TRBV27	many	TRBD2	CASSRLAGPDTQYF	TGTGCCAGCAGTAGACTAGCTGGCCCAGATACGCAGTATTTT
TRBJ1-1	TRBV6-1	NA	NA	CASSERTLATEAFF	TGTGCCAGCAGTGAACGGACTCTGGCAACTGAAGCTTTCTTT
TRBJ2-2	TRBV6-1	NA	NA	CASRQSNTGELFF	TGTGCCAGCCGACAGTCGAACACCGGGGAGCTGTTTTTT
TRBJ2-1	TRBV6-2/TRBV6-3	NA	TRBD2	CASTKRTSGRNEQFF	TGTGCCAGCACCAAACGGACTAGCGGGAGGAATGAGCAGTTCTTC
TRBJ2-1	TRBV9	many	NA	CASSVEPGRYNEQFF	TGTGCCAGCAGCGTAGAGCCTGGCCGATACAATGAGCAGTTCTTC